Shown below are 15 T cell receptor beta chains from a single sample sequenced in a study of vaccination and CD4 T cells after COVID-19. Their antigens remain unidentified. Cultured CD4+ T-cell DNA underwent Oncomine TCR Beta short-read sequencing. TCRdb recomputed calls from the PCR reads with MiXCR, one row per CDR3 protein. The table includes about 23,000 distinct CDR3 sequences, approximately 50% detected once. Stated treatment: approximately 9-day PBMC culture with coronavirus spike peptide pools or control peptides (ViraFEST assay). The sample comprised CD4+ T cells from blood, cultured in vitro. These receptors were collected from a human donor who had recovered from COVID-19.

The chain links TRBV6-1 to TRBJ2-5, with D unresolved. Between the trimmed V and J ends, which lost 6 bases and 5 bases, there was a span of 13 bases. CDR1 is MNHNS, CDR2 SASEGT, per germline. CDR3 length: 13 amino acids. The CDR3 here is CASSADGRETQYF. The CDR3 coding sequence is TGTGCCAGCAGCGCCGACGGGCGGGAGACCCAGTACTTC.

The V gene is TRBV11-3, the J gene TRBJ2-7; D gene unclear. The CDR3 sequence is 12 residues long. CDR1 and CDR2 from the germline V gene are SGHNT and YENEEA. V was shortened by 5 bases and J by 1 base, with 6 bases between the two germline ends. CDR3 loop: CASSSRSYEQYF. The DNA of the CDR3 is TGTGCCAGCAGCAGTAGGTCCTACGAGCAGTACTTC.

The chain has TRBV2 and TRBJ2-1; D call uncertain. The V and J ends lost 4 bases and 2 bases respectively, with 12 bases between them. The CDR3 consists of 15 residues. Germline loops: CDR1 SNHLY, CDR2 FYNNEI. The CDR3 nucleotides read TGTGCCAGCAGTGGTCGCACTCGCACCTACAATGAGCAGTTCTTC. Translating gives CASSGRTRTYNEQFF.

The rearrangement links TRBV20-1 to TRBJ1-1, with 9 bases aligning to TRBD1. V was clipped by 5 bases and J by 4 bases; unmatched bases: 5. The CDR3 loop spans 13 amino acids. CDR1 and CDR2 from the germline V gene are DFQATT and SNEGSKA (reference sequence). The CDR3 loop reads CSAEQGAGTEAFF. For the CDR3, the DNA is TGCAGTGCTGAACAGGGGGCGGGCACTGAAGCTTTCTTT.

The chain joins TRBV30 to TRBJ1-2, with D perhaps TRBD1 (5 bases). This CDR3 contains 12 residues. The ends were cut back, 2 bases at V and 7 bases at J, with 11 bases in the middle. In germline, CDR1 is GTSNPN, CDR2 SVGIG (reference sequence). CDR3 bases: TGTGCCTGGAGTCCCCAGGGTGCTGGCTACACCTTC. It encodes CAWSPQGAGYTF.

A few counts support this clonotype. This rearrangement joins TRBV20-1 to TRBJ2-3; D is undetermined. V lost 5 bases and J 0 bases, leaving 9 bases between the germline ends. Germline CDR1 and CDR2: DFQATT and SNEGSKA (reference sequence). There are 13 residues in the CDR3. The chain's CDR3 is CSAFGSSTDTQYF. The CDR3 nucleotides read TGCAGTGCTTTCGGCTCTAGCACAGATACGCAGTATTTT.

The chain recombines TRBV7-8 with TRBJ2-7; perhaps TRBD2 as D (5 bases). The CDR3 totals 13 residues. V was cut by 5 bases and J by 4 bases, with 12 bases left in between. From germline, CDR1 is SGHVS and CDR2 FQNEAQ. The CDR3 is CASSPRRLYEQYF. Here the CDR3 DNA reads TGTGCCAGCAGCCCCCGGAGGCTATACGAGCAGTACTTC.

This clonotype was found once. This chain uses TRBV28 with TRBJ1-1; 7 bases match TRBD1. The CDR3 contains 14 residues. Germline CDR1 is MDHEN and CDR2 is SYDVKM. J was trimmed by 4 bases and V by 4 bases; bases with no gene match: 6. CDR3 nucleotides: TGTGCCAGCAGTTCTACAGGGGCACCCACTGAAGCTTTCTTT. Translating gives CASSSTGAPTEAFF.

V gene TRBV6-1 combines with J gene TRBJ2-7, with D possibly matching TRBD2 (6 bases). The V gene's germline CDR1 is MNHNS and CDR2 SASEGT. V lost 2 bases and J lost 6, with 14 bases in between. This CDR3 region has 14 residues. The CDR3: CASSERRLAVEQYF. CDR3 DNA: TGTGCCAGCAGTGAACGGCGGTTAGCGGTCGAGCAGTACTTC.

V gene TRBV6-2 or TRBV6-3 combines with J gene TRBJ1-2, with no clear D. Deletions cut 2 bases from V and 5 bases from J, with 12 bases between. The CDR3 is made up of 14 amino acids. The germline gives CDR1 MNHEY, CDR2 SVGEGT. CDR3 sequence reads: CASSYPSLVYGYTF. The CDR3 region has the DNA TGTGCCAGCAGTTACCCATCACTGGTTTATGGCTACACCTTC.

This clonotype has more than one count but fewer than ten. The chain joins TRBV7-2 to TRBJ1-1; 7 bases are shared with TRBD1. The CDR3 sequence is 14 residues long. CDR1 and CDR2 from the germline V gene are SGHTA and FQGNSA. Losses at the gene ends were 0 bases for V and 8 bases for J; bases not matched to a gene: 6. CDR3 protein: CASSLAGQRREAFF. The CDR3 DNA reads as TGTGCCAGCAGCTTAGCGGGACAGCGAAGGGAAGCTTTCTTT. Full variable domain (missing parts from reference TRBV7-2 and TRBJ1-1): GAGVSQSPSNKVTEKGKDVELRCDPISGHTALYWYRQSLGQGLEFLIYFQGNSAPDKSGLPSDRFSAERTGGSVSTLTIQRTQQEDSAVYLCASSLAGQRREAFFGQGTRLTVV.

The V call is TRBV7-2, the J call TRBJ2-1; TRBD2 agrees at 7 bases. After removal of 3 bases from V and 8 bases from J, the junction contained 13 bases not matched to a gene. The CDR3 consists of 16 residues. The V gene's germline CDR1 is SGHTA and CDR2 FQGNSA. CDR3: CASSFLAGAGRDEQFF. CDR3 nucleotide sequence: TGTGCCAGCAGCTTTCTGGCGGGAGCAGGGAGGGATGAGCAGTTCTTC.

The chain recombines TRBV19 with TRBJ1-1; no clear D gene. This CDR3 comprises 14 residues. V shed 3 bases and J shed 1 base, with 9 bases lying between them. Looked up from germline, CDR1 is LNHDA and CDR2 is SQIVND (reference sequence). The CDR3 loop reads CASSMLGSNTEAFF. The CDR3 bases are TGTGCCAGTAGTATGCTGGGATCGAACACTGAAGCTTTCTTT.

The chain employs TRBV20-1 and TRBJ2-3, with 10 bases matching TRBD2. After removal of 6 bases from V and 2 bases from J, the junction contained 8 bases not matched to a gene. Germline V gene lookup returns CDR1 DFQATT and CDR2 SNEGSKA (reference sequence). The CDR3 is 15 residues long. CDR3 loop: CSAGSGRAFTDTQYF. The DNA of the CDR3 is TGCAGTGCCGGAAGCGGGAGGGCCTTCACAGATACGCAGTATTTT.

The gene calls are TRBV6-2 or TRBV6-3 and TRBJ1-6; 8 nucleotides match TRBD1. Germline assignment: CDR1 MNHEY and CDR2 SVGEGT. The CDR3 contains 17 residues. V shed 0 bases and J 3 bases; nucleotides not matched to a gene: 4. The chain's CDR3 is CASSYSRQGIYNSPLHF. CDR3 DNA: TGTGCCAGCAGTTACTCGCGACAGGGGATCTATAATTCACCCCTCCACTTT.